The source of this T cell receptor beta chain is a study of a mutant IDH1 vaccine in newly diagnosed glioma. The overall study: Patients had received radiotherapy, temozolomide, or both previously, most receiving both. General study findings and limits: Whatever changes occurred in top peripheral T cell clonotypes seemed unrelated to pseudoprogression.

A word on this clone: What it binds is not known.

TCRdb's copy holds only in-frame clones and misses some; the assay was immunoSEQ multiplex PCR. The table lists roughly 34,000 clones, about 80% of them singletons. Time point defined: week 47, end of study. Vaccinated patients received 300 ug of mutant IDH1 20-mer peptide per dose, with topical imiquimod. Germline V gene sequence: CDR1 SGHAT, CDR2 FQNNGV. The CDR3 is made up of 18 amino acids. V lost 5 bases and J 1 base, leaving 18 bases between the germline ends. Specimen: PBMCs, collected from a glioma patient whose treatment included an IDH1 peptide vaccine. This sequence was found in a man younger than 40 with glioma. This chain links TRBV11-2 with TRBJ1-6; D gene unclear. CDR3 residues: CASSPIRRGRSYNSPLHF. DNA of the CDR3: TGTGCCAGCAGCCCCATTCGGCGGGGAAGGTCCTATAATTCACCCCTCCACTTT.